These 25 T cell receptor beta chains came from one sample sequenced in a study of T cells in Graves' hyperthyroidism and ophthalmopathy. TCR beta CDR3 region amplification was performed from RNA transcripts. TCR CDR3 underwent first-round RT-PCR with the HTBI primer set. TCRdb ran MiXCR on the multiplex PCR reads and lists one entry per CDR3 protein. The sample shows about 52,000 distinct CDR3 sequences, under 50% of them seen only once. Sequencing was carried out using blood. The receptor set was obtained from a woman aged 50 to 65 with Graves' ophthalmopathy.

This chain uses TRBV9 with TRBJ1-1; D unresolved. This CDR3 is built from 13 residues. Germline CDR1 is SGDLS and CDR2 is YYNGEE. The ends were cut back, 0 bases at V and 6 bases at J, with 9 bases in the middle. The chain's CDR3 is CASSVEGDSEAFF. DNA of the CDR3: TGTGCCAGCAGCGTAGAAGGTGACTCTGAAGCTTTCTTT.

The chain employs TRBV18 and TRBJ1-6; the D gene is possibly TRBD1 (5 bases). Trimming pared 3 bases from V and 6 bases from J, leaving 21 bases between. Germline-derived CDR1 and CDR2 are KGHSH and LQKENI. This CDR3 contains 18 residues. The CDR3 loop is CASSPTRDPRRSNSPLHF. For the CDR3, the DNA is TGTGCCAGCTCACCCACTCGGGACCCAAGGAGGAGTAATTCACCCCTCCACTTT.

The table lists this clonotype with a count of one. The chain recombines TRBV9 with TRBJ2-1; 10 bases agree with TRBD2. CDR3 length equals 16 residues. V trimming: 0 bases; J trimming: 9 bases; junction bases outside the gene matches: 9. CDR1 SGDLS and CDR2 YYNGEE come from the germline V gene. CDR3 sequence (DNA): TGTGCCAGCAGCGTAGCATCGGGACTAGCGAATGGTGAGCAGTTCTTC. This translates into CASSVASGLANGEQFF.

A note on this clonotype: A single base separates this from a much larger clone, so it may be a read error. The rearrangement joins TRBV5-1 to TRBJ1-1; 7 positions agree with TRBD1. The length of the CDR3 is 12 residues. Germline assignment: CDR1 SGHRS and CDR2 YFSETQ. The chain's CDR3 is CAGSLQGLEAFF. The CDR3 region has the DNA TGCGCCGGCAGCCTACAGGGGTTGGAAGCTTTCTTT.

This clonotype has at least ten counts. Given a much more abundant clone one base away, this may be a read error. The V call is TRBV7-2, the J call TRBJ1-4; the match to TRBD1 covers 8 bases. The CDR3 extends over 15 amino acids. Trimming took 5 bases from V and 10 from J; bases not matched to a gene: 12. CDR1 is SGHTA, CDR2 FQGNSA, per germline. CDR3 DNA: TGTGCCAGCAGCCCCAGCCAGGGGGCGGTTGGAAAACTGTTTTTT. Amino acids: CASSPSQGAVGKLFF.

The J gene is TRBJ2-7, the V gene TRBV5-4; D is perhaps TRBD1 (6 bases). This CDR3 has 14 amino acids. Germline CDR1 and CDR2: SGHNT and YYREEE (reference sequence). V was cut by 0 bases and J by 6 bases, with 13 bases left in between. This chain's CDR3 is CASSLDRVASEQYF. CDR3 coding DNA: TGTGCCAGCAGCTTGGACAGGGTTGCTTCCGAGCAGTACTTC.

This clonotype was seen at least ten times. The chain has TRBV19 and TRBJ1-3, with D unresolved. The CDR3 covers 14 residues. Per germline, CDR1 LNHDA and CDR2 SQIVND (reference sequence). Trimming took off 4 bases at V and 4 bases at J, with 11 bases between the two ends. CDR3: CASSTGGIGNTIYF. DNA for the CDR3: TGTGCCAGTAGTACGGGTGGAATCGGAAACACCATATATTTT.

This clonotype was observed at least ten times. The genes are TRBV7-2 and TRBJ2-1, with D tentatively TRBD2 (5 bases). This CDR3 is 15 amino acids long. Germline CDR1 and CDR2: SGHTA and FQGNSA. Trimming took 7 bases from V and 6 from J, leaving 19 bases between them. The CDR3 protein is CASTKTRNSINEQFF. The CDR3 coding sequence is TGTGCCAGCACCAAAACTAGAAATAGCATCAATGAGCAGTTCTTC.

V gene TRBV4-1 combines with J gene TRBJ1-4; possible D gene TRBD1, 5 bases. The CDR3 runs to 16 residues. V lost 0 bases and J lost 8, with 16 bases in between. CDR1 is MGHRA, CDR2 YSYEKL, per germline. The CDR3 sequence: CASSQDLRGGGEKLFF. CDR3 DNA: TGCGCCAGCAGCCAAGATCTGAGGGGAGGAGGAGAAAAACTGTTTTTT.

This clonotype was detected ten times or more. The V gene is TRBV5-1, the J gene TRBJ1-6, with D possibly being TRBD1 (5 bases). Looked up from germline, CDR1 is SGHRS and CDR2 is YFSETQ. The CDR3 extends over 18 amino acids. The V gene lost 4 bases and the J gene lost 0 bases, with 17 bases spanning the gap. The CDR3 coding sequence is TGCGCCAGCAGCCCCGTGGGGGGTCGAAGCTCCTATAATTCACCCCTCCACTTT. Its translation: CASSPVGGRSSYNSPLHF. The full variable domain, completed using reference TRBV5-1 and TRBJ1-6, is KAGVTQTPRYLIKTRGQQVTLSCSPISGHRSVSWYQQTPGQGLQFLFEYFSETQRNKGNFPGRFSGRQFSNSRSEMNVSTLELGDSALYLCASSPVGGRSSYNSPLHFGNGTRLTVT.

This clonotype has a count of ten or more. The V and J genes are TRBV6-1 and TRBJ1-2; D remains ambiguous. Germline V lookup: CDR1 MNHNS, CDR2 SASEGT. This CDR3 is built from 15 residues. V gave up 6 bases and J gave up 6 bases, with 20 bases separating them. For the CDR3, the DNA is TGTGCCAGCAGCCCCAAGGAGGCAATAGTTGATGGCTACACCTTC. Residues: CASSPKEAIVDGYTF.

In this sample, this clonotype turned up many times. CDR3 residues: CATRRDTSYNEQFF. In nucleotides, the CDR3 is TGCGCCACCCGAAGGGACACTTCCTACAATGAGCAGTTCTTC. The chain carries TRBV5-1 and TRBJ2-1, with D possibly TRBD1 on 6 matching bases. The CDR3 spans 14 residues. V shed 9 bases and J shed 1 base, with 14 bases lying between them. In germline, CDR1 is SGHRS, CDR2 YFSETQ.

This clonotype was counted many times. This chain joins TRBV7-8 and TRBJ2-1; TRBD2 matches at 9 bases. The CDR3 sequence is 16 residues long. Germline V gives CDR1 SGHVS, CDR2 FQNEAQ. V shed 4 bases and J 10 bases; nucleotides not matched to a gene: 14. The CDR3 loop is CASSYSSGMLGEEQFF. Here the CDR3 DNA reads TGTGCCAGCAGCTATTCTAGCGGGATGTTAGGGGAGGAGCAGTTCTTC.

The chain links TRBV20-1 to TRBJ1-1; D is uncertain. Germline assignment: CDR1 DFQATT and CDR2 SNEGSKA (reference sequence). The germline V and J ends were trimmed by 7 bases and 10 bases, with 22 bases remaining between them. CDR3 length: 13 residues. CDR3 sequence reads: CSGADGQVGIAFF. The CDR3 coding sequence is TGCAGTGGGGCAGACGGGCAGGTGGGCATAGCTTTCTTT.

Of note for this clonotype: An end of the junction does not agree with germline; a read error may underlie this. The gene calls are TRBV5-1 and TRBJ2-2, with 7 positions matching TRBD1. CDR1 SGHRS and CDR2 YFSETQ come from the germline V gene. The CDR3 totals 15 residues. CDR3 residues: CASGLRGPYTGELVF. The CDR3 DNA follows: TGCGCCAGCGGCTTGAGGGGGCCCTACACCGGGGAGCTGGTTTTT.

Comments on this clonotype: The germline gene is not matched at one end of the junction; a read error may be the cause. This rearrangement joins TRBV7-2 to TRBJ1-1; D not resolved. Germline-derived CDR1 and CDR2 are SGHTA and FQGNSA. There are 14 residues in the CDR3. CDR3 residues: CASSLGATGTEAFF. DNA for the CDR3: TGTGCCAGCAGCTTAGGCGCGACCGGCACTGAGGCTTTCTTT.

The CDR3 sequence is CSARGPTSVIYNEQFF. The CDR3 nucleotides are TGCAGTGCTAGGGGTCCGACTAGCGTAATCTACAATGAGCAGTTCTTC. The V call is TRBV20-1, the J call TRBJ2-1; TRBD2 matches 8 bases. Trimming took 3 bases from V and 3 from J; bases not matched to a gene: 10. This CDR3 spans 16 amino acids. Germline V gives CDR1 DFQATT, CDR2 SNEGSKA (reference sequence).

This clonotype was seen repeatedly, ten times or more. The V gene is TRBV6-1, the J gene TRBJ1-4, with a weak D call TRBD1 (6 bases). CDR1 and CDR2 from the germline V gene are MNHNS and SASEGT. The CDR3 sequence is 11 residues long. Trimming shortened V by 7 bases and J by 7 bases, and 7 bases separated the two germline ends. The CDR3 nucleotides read TGTGCCAGCACAGGGGTTGAAAAACTGTTTTTT. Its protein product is CASTGVEKLFF.

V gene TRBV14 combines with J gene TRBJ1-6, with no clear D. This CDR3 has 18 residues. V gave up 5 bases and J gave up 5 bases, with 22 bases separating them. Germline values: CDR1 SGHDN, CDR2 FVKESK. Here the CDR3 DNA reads TGTGCCAGCAGCTTAGATCAACGGACTAGCGCCAATAATTCACCCCTCCACTTT. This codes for CASSLDQRTSANNSPLHF.

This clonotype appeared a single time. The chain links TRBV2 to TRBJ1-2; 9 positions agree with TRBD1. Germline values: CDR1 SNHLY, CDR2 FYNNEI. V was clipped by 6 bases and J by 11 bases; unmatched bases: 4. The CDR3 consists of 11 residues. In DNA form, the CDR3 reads TGTGCCAGCAGCTCCGACAGGGGGTACACCTTC. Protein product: CASSSDRGYTF.

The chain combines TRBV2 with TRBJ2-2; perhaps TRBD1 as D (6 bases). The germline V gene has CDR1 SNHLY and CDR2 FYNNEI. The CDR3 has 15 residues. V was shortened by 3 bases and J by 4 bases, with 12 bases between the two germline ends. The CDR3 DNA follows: TGTGCCAGCAGTGATAAGGGGGTGGTCACCGGGGAGCTGTTTTTT. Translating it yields CASSDKGVVTGELFF.

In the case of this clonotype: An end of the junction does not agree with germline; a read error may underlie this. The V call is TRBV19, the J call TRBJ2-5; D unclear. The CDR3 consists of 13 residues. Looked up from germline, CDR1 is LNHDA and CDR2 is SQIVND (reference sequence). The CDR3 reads CVSSIGDVETQHF. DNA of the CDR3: TGTGTCAGTAGTATTGGAGACGTCGAGACCCAGCACTTC.

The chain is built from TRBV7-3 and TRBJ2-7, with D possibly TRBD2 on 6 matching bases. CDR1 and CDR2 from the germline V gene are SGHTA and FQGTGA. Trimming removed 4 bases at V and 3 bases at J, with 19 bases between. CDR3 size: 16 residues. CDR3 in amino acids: CASSSGWAGKHYEQYF. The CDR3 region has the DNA TGTGCCAGCAGCTCGGGGTGGGCGGGAAAGCACTACGAGCAGTACTTC.

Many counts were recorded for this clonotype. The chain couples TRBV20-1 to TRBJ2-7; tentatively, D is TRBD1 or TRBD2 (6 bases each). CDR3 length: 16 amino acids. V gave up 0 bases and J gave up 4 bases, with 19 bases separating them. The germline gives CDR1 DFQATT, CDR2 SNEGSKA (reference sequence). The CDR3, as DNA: TGCAGTGCTAGAGATTTTGGAGGGGGTGGGCGGTACGAGCAGTACTTC. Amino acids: CSARDFGGGGRYEQYF.

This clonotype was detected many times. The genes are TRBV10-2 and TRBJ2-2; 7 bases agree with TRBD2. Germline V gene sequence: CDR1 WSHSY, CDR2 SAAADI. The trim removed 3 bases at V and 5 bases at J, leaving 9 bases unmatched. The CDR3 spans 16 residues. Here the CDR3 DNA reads TGCGCCAGCAGTGATTGGACTAGTATAGGTACCGGGGAGCTGTTTTTT. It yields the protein CASSDWTSIGTGELFF.